The rows below give T cell receptor beta chains drawn from one sample of a study of blood T cell repertoires in COVID-19. The table came from immunoSEQ multiplex PCR; TCRdb's copy has only in-frame clones and leaves some out. The sample has about 240,000 clones, about four fifths seen once. The material sequenced was peripheral blood. These receptors originate from a woman aged 80 or over with acute or convalescent COVID-19. The CDR3 runs from the conserved cysteine through the conserved F or W. The D gene is left open where the match is weak. Clone size is not always given. Where it is, it says once, few, many or a class for expanded clones.

j_gene,v_gene,abundance,d_gene,CDR3aa,CDR3nt
TRBJ2-7,TRBV6-5,-,TRBD2,CASKGAGRVYEQYF,TGTGCCAGCAAAGGAGCGGGGCGGGTCTACGAGCAGTACTTC
TRBJ2-3,TRBV11-2,-,TRBD2,CASSSSGGADTQYF,TGTGCCAGCAGCTCTAGCGGGGGGGCAGATACGCAGTATTTT
TRBJ1-1,TRBV19,-,-,CASIPRVPNTEAFF,TGTGCCAGTATTCCGAGGGTCCCGAACACTGAAGCTTTCTTT
TRBJ1-6,TRBV11-2,-,-,CASQAGQAAYNSPLHF,TGTGCCAGCCAAGCGGGACAAGCTGCTTATAATTCACCCCTCCACTTT
TRBJ2-7,TRBV6-5,-,-,CASIERGGRAEQYF,TGTGCCAGCATCGAGAGGGGGGGTCGGGCCGAGCAGTACTTC
TRBJ2-3,TRBV19,-,TRBD2,CASSIGLALGDTQYF,TGTGCCAGTAGTATAGGACTAGCGTTGGGAGATACGCAGTATTTT
TRBJ1-4,TRBV7-9,-,TRBD1,CASSARDRGYEKLFF,TGTGCCAGCAGCGCCAGGGACAGGGGGTATGAAAAACTGTTTTTT
TRBJ2-5,TRBV7-9,-,TRBD2,CASSSSPVRGETQYF,TGTGCCAGCAGCTCCTCCCCCGTGCGGGGGGAGACCCAGTACTTC
TRBJ1-2,TRBV24-1,-,TRBD1,CATSDALHPGQGDGYTF,TGTGCCACCAGTGATGCGTTGCATCCGGGACAGGGGGATGGCTACACCTTC
TRBJ1-2,TRBV27,-,-,CASRRRGGNTYGYTF,TGTGCCAGCAGACGAAGGGGGGGGAATACTTATGGCTACACCTTC
TRBJ2-7,TRBV5-4,-,TRBD2,CASRRAGGPSYEQYF,TGTGCCAGCAGACGAGCGGGGGGCCCCTCCTACGAGCAGTACTTC
TRBJ2-3,TRBV20-1,-,TRBD2,CSPGGTDTQYF,TGCAGTCCCGGGGGGACAGATACGCAGTATTTT
TRBJ2-5,TRBV11-2,-,-,CASSLYRETQYF,TGTGCCAGCAGCTTATATAGAGAGACCCAGTACTTC
TRBJ2-2,TRBV7-9,-,-,CASSQIRGNTGELFF,TGTGCCAGCAGTCAAATCCGGGGGAACACCGGGGAGCTGTTTTTT
TRBJ1-2,TRBV19,-,TRBD1,CASSIAGTGLNGYTF,TGTGCCAGTAGTATAGCAGGGACAGGGCTGAATGGCTACACCTTC
TRBJ2-5,TRBV3-1/TRBV3-2,-,-,CASSLQRGGIETQYF,TGTGCCAGCAGCCTACAGAGGGGGGGCATAGAGACCCAGTACTTC
TRBJ1-6,TRBV12-3/TRBV12-4,-,TRBD1,CASSGQGNSPLHF,TGTGCCAGCAGCGGACAGGGGAATTCACCCCTCCACTTT
TRBJ2-1,TRBV18,-,-,CATNPGVGDNEQFF,TGTGCCACCAATCCAGGGGTCGGGGACAATGAGCAGTTCTTC
TRBJ1-1,TRBV28,few,-,CASTNQLEAFF,TGTGCCAGCACTAATCAACTTGAAGCTTTCTTT
TRBJ2-5,TRBV7-2,-,-,CASSSYQETQYF,TGTGCCAGCAGCTCGTACCAAGAGACCCAGTACTTC
TRBJ2-7,TRBV11-1,-,-,CASSLGFYGEQYF,TGTGCCAGCAGCTTAGGGTTCTACGGCGAGCAGTACTTC
TRBJ2-7,TRBV7-9,once,TRBD1,CASSPRGQGGYEQYF,TGTGCCAGCAGCCCCAGGGGGCAGGGAGGCTACGAGCAGTACTTC
TRBJ1-6,TRBV6-6,-,TRBD1,CASSYSGQGNSPLHF,TGTGCCAGCAGTTACTCGGGACAGGGTAATTCACCCCTCCACTTT
TRBJ2-1,TRBV10-3,-,-,CAISVKVVSLQGSYNEQFF,TGTGCCATCAGTGTAAAAGTCGTTAGCCTACAAGGATCCTACAATGAGCAGTTCTTC
TRBJ1-1,TRBV29-1,-,TRBD1,CSVARDRGGTEAFF,TGCAGCGTCGCCAGGGACAGGGGAGGGACTGAAGCTTTCTTT
TRBJ1-4,TRBV6-6,-,TRBD1,CASSSLGQVGEKLFF,TGTGCCAGCAGTTCCCTCGGACAGGTGGGGGAAAAACTGTTTTTT
TRBJ1-1,TRBV7-2,-,-,CASSLELWLLESFF,TGTGCCAGCAGCTTAGAATTGTGGTTACTCGAATCTTTCTTT
TRBJ1-1,TRBV3-1/TRBV3-2,-,-,CASSQMGGNTEAFF,TGTGCCAGCAGCCAAATGGGGGGGAACACTGAAGCTTTCTTT
TRBJ1-2,TRBV3-1/TRBV3-2,-,-,CASSQGGHRSGGYTF,TGTGCCAGCAGCCAAGGGGGACACCGGTCGGGAGGCTACACCTTC
TRBJ1-2,TRBV28,-,TRBD1,CASGADDRGSRGYTF,TGTGCCAGCGGGGCCGATGACAGGGGATCACGTGGCTACACCTTC
TRBJ1-5,TRBV21-1,few,-,CASSKALLGQPPQPQHF,TGTGCCAGCAGCAAAGCGCTTTTGGGCCAACCCCCCCAGCCCCAGCATTTT
TRBJ2-7,TRBV5-5,-,TRBD1,CASSLGAGGGYEQYF,TGTGCCAGCAGCTTAGGGGCAGGGGGCGGGTACGAGCAGTACTTC
TRBJ2-1,TRBV5-4,-,TRBD1,CASSLEGQGEQFF,TGTGCCAGCAGCTTGGAGGGACAGGGGGAGCAGTTCTTC
TRBJ2-7,TRBV28,-,-,CASSLPDFYEQYF,TGTGCCAGCAGTTTACCAGACTTCTACGAGCAGTACTTC
TRBJ1-2,TRBV5-1,-,-,CASSSGQVTGSHYTF,TGCGCCAGCAGCTCGGGCCAAGTAACAGGGAGTCACTACACCTTC
TRBJ2-5,TRBV5-4,-,TRBD1,CASSRTGGETQYF,TGTGCCAGCAGCCGTACAGGGGGGGAGACCCAGTACTTC
TRBJ1-1,TRBV12-3/TRBV12-4,-,-,CASRTEYTEAFF,TGTGCCAGCAGGACAGAGTACACTGAAGCTTTCTTT
TRBJ2-1,TRBV12-5,few,-,CASGLASRQGGIYNEQFF,TGTGCTAGTGGTTTGGCTAGCCGCCAGGGGGGAATATACAATGAGCAGTTCTTC
TRBJ1-1,TRBV6-5,-,TRBD1,CASSPREGAGAFF,TGTGCCAGCAGCCCGCGGGAGGGGGCGGGAGCTTTCTTT
TRBJ2-3,TRBV7-9,-,TRBD2,CASSSGLAGGNTDTQYF,TGTGCCAGCAGCTCGGGACTAGCGGGGGGTAACACAGATACGCAGTATTTT
TRBJ1-1,TRBV4-1,-,-,CASSQDRTANTEAFF,TGCGCCAGCAGCCAAGATCGGACAGCTAACACTGAAGCTTTCTTT
TRBJ1-6,TRBV2,-,-,CASSEGPYYYGNSPLHF,TGTGCCAGCAGTGAGGGTCCCTATTATTACGGGAATTCACCCCTCCACTTT
TRBJ1-5,TRBV2,-,-,CASSEYLVNQPQHF,TGTGCCAGCAGTGAATATTTAGTGAATCAGCCCCAGCATTTT
TRBJ2-7,TRBV7-2,-,-,CASSATGSYEQYF,TGTGCCAGCAGCGCCACAGGGTCCTACGAGCAGTACTTC
TRBJ1-1,TRBV7-6,once,TRBD1,CASSPTTGRTEAFF,TGTGCCAGCAGCCCGACGACAGGGAGGACTGAAGCTTTCTTT
TRBJ2-3,TRBV3-1/TRBV3-2,-,TRBD2,CASSPGLAGLDTQYF,TGTGCCAGCAGCCCCGGACTAGCGGGACTAGATACGCAGTATTTT
TRBJ2-2,TRBV9,-,-,CASSVDPRTSAGELFF,TGTGCCAGCAGCGTAGACCCAAGAACGAGCGCCGGGGAGCTGTTTTTT